These 32 T cell receptor beta chains came from one sample sequenced in a study of graft-versus-host responses after intestinal transplantation. The method was immunoSEQ multiplex PCR; TCRdb's version includes in-frame clones alone and lacks a portion of them. The table shows about 69,000 clones, with roughly 92% occurring only once. The sample in question was bone marrow, obtained 700 to 850 days after intestinal transplantation. These receptors were taken from a human patient who received an intestinal transplant, so some T cells may come from the graft donor.

The chain combines TRBV29-1 with TRBJ1-5; D is unresolved. V was cut by 4 bases and J by 4 bases, with 11 bases left in between. This CDR3 is built from 13 residues. Germline lookup yields CDR1 SQVTM and CDR2 ANQGSEA. DNA of the CDR3: TGCAGCGTTGTCGGCGAGGGTAATCAGCCCCAGCATTTT. It is translated as CSVVGEGNQPQHF.

In this sample, this clone turned up once. This chain uses TRBV10-2 with TRBJ2-1, with D possibly matching TRBD1 (6 bases). V was pared by 5 bases and J by 0 bases, with 11 bases between. In germline, CDR1 is WSHSY, CDR2 SAAADI. The CDR3 extends over 15 amino acids. The CDR3 coding sequence is TGCGCCAGCAGTTTACAGGGCTACTCCTACAATGAGCAGTTCTTC. Encoded protein: CASSLQGYSYNEQFF.

This chain joins TRBV30 and TRBJ2-7; unclear D gene. CDR1 is GTSNPN, CDR2 SVGIG, per germline (reference sequence). The CDR3 has 12 amino acids. Trimming pared 2 bases from V and 6 bases from J, leaving 11 bases between. CDR3 sequence reads: CAWSPPLVEQYF. CDR3 coding DNA: TGTGCCTGGAGTCCCCCCCTCGTCGAGCAGTACTTC. The entire variable domain, with the rest obtained from reference TRBV30 and TRBJ2-7, is as follows: SQTIHQWPATLVQPVGSPLSLECTVEGTSNPNLYWYRQAAGRGLQLLFYSVGIGQISSEVPQNLSASRPQDRQFILSSKKLLLSDSGFYLCAWSPPLVEQYFGPGTRLTVT.

The chain combines TRBV28 with TRBJ1-1, with D possibly being TRBD1 (5 bases). This CDR3 contains 14 residues. Germline V gene data show CDR1 as MDHEN and CDR2 as SYDVKM. Trimming removed 6 bases from V and 0 bases from J, with 11 bases in between. The CDR3 is CASRTSTVNTEAFF. The CDR3 bases are TGTGCCAGCAGGACCTCGACAGTGAACACTGAAGCTTTCTTT. Based on the CDR3 plus reference TRBV28 and TRBJ1-1, the full variable domain is DVKVTQSSRYLVKRTGEKVFLECVQDMDHENMFWYRQDPGLGLRLIYFSYDVKMKEKGDIPEGYSVSREKKERFSLILESASTNQTSMYLCASRTSTVNTEAFFGQGTRLTVV.

This chain uses TRBV7-6 with TRBJ2-5; TRBD1 or TRBD2 may be the D gene (5 bases each). The CDR3 covers 14 residues. V was pared by 1 base and J by 1 base, with 7 bases between. Germline loops: CDR1 SGHVS, CDR2 FNYEAQ. CDR3 in amino acids: CASSLGGAQETQYF. The CDR3 region has the DNA TGTGCCAGCAGCTTAGGAGGGGCCCAAGAGACCCAGTACTTC.

The J gene is TRBJ2-5, the V gene TRBV5-1; 7 nucleotides agree with TRBD1. Gene TRBJ2-7 matches the end of the DNA better, so the J call may be wrong. The CDR3 loop spans 14 amino acids. Germline CDR1 and CDR2: SGHRS and YFSETQ. The CDR3 sequence: CASSADREGYEQYF. The CDR3 DNA reads as TGCGCCAGCAGCGCTGACAGGGAAGGCTACGAGCAGTACTTC.

This rearrangement joins TRBV5-1 to TRBJ2-5, with TRBD2 identical over 8 bases. Looked up from germline, CDR1 is SGHRS and CDR2 is YFSETQ. The CDR3 length is 16 residues. The V gene end was trimmed by 0 bases and the J gene end by 3 bases; junction bases not matched to a gene: 7. The CDR3 spells CASSLGGAGGEETQYF. CDR3 sequence (DNA): TGCGCCAGCAGCTTGGGTGGCGCGGGAGGCGAAGAGACCCAGTACTTC.

The V and J genes are TRBV21-1 and TRBJ1-5; the table names TRBD1, a call not compared with the DNA. TRBV21-1 is a recognized pseudogene. The CDR3 is made up of 21 amino acids. CDR3 in amino acids: CASSKPHLDQEGVVRDQPQHF. The CDR3 DNA reads as TGTGCCAGCAGCAAACCCCACCTCGATCAGGAAGGGGTTGTAAGAGATCAGCCCCAGCATTTT.

The chain uses TRBV6-5 and TRBJ2-5; a possible D gene is TRBD1 (6 bases). The CDR3 runs to 15 residues. The germline V gene encodes CDR1 MNHEY and CDR2 SVGAGI. Trimming cost V 4 bases and J 5 bases, with 17 bases left between them. The CDR3 loop reads CASSLRQDRLETQYF. CDR3 bases: TGTGCCAGCAGTTTAAGACAGGACCGTTTGGAGACCCAGTACTTC.

The chain recombines TRBV10-3 with TRBJ2-5; TRBD1 aligns across 9 bases. This CDR3 contains 14 residues. V lost 10 bases and J lost 1; bases outside the gene matches: 7. Germline V gene sequence: CDR1 ENHRY, CDR2 SYGVKD. This chain's CDR3 is CATREDRGQETQYF. CDR3 nucleotides: TGTGCCACCCGAGAGGACAGGGGCCAAGAGACCCAGTACTTC.

This chain joins TRBV9 and TRBJ2-3; 10 nucleotides match TRBD2. Trimming at V came to 3 bases and at J to 1 base, leaving 2 bases not matched to a gene. This CDR3 is built from 15 residues. CDR1 is SGDLS, CDR2 YYNGEE, per germline. Here the CDR3 DNA reads TGTGCCAGCAGCGAGCGGGAGGGTGGCACAGATACGCAGTATTTT. The encoded protein is CASSEREGGTDTQYF.

The chain couples TRBV10-3 to TRBJ2-2, with TRBD2 matching 7 bases. V shed 7 bases and J 6 bases; nucleotides not matched to a gene: 2. Germline V gene sequence: CDR1 ENHRY, CDR2 SYGVKD. The CDR3 is 12 residues long. The CDR3 nucleotides are TGTGCCATCACCGGGGGGTCCGGGGAGCTGTTTTTT. It encodes CAITGGSGELFF.

The chain is built from TRBV7-3 and TRBJ2-6; a weak D match, TRBD1 (6 bases). V lost 6 bases to trimming and J lost 0 bases, with 12 bases between them. The CDR3 runs 16 residues. Germline V CDR1 and CDR2: SGHTA, FQGTGA. In DNA form, the CDR3 reads TGTGCCAGCAGGACAGGACCGGGCTCTGGGGCCAACGTCCTGACTTTC. Its translation is CASRTGPGSGANVLTF.

This clone has just one count. The chain is built from TRBV29-1 and TRBJ2-7; D possibly corresponds to TRBD2 (5 bases). This CDR3 has 13 residues. Germline CDR1 reads SQVTM; CDR2 reads ANQGSEA. V lost 4 bases to trimming and J lost 6 bases, with 16 bases between them. The CDR3: CSVGGLARPEQYF. The CDR3 DNA sequence: TGCAGCGTTGGAGGCCTAGCCCGTCCCGAGCAGTACTTC.

This clone has more than one count but fewer than ten. V is TRBV5-1 and J is TRBJ2-7; D not certain. The length of the CDR3 is 15 residues. Germline lookup yields CDR1 SGHRS and CDR2 YFSETQ. V gave up 0 bases and J gave up 0 bases, with 10 bases separating them. This CDR3 is CASSLASQDSYEQYF. DNA of the CDR3: TGCGCCAGCAGCTTGGCCTCGCAGGACTCCTACGAGCAGTACTTC.

V gene TRBV27 combines with J gene TRBJ2-1; 8 nucleotides agree with TRBD2. This CDR3 is built from 15 residues. V lost 4 bases to trimming and J lost 7 bases; unmatched junction nucleotides: 9. Germline V gives CDR1 MNHEY, CDR2 SMNVEV (reference sequence). CDR3 coding DNA: TGTGCCAGCAGTTCCTCGGGGGGGCTTGGTAATGAGCAGTTCTTC. This translates into CASSSSGGLGNEQFF.

The chain joins TRBV7-3 to TRBJ2-7, with D perhaps matching TRBD1 (6 bases). Germline loops: CDR1 SGHTA, CDR2 FQGTGA. V was clipped by 3 bases and J by 2 bases, with 14 bases between them. The CDR3 totals 15 residues. The CDR3 nucleotides read TGTGCCAGCAGCTTGGACACGGGACAAACCTACGAGCAGTACTTC. It codes for CASSLDTGQTYEQYF.

The chain carries TRBV7-9 and TRBJ2-1, with TRBD2 matching 13 bases. Germline CDR1 reads SEHNR; CDR2 reads FQNEAQ (reference sequence). V shed 4 bases, J shed 1 base, and the junction held 4 bases outside the gene matches. This CDR3 contains 17 residues. The DNA for the CDR3 is TGTGCCAGCAGCTCCTGGACTAGCGGGAGTTCCTACAATGAGCAGTTCTTC. Encoded protein: CASSSWTSGSSYNEQFF.

This clone was seen a single time. J is TRBJ2-2 and V is TRBV4-1; D may match TRBD1 or TRBD2 (6 bases each). Germline CDR1 MGHRA, CDR2 YSYEKL. This CDR3 is built from 18 residues. The V and J ends lost 0 bases and 6 bases respectively, with 20 bases between them. Written as DNA, the CDR3 is TGCGCCAGCAGCCAAGATCCGGCCTTGGGGGGCGGTTCCGGGGAGCTGTTTTTT. It is translated as CASSQDPALGGGSGELFF.

This clone was observed once. The chain couples TRBV15 to TRBJ2-2; 9 nucleotides line up with TRBD2. Trimming cost V 9 bases and J 3 bases; bases outside gene matches: 11. CDR1 and CDR2 from the germline V gene are LNHNV and YYDKDF (reference sequence). The CDR3 spans 16 residues. The CDR3 DNA follows: TGTGCCACAACCGCTACGGGACTAGCCCACACCGGGGAGCTGTTTTTT. Translated, it gives CATTATGLAHTGELFF.

Only one count was recorded for this clone. The chain's CDR3 is CASRGSGRLGYTF. The CDR3 bases are TGTGCCAGCAGAGGTTCGGGGAGGTTGGGCTACACCTTC. The chain couples TRBV9 to TRBJ1-2; D not certain. V was pared by 5 bases and J by 8 bases, with 16 bases between. Germline loops: CDR1 SGDLS, CDR2 YYNGEE. CDR3 length: 13 residues.

The V and J genes are TRBV5-4 and TRBJ1-2, with 10 bases aligning to TRBD1. The CDR3 spans 15 residues. Germline CDR1 SGHNT, CDR2 YYREEE (reference sequence). J gave up 8 bases and V 1 base, and 8 bases lay outside the gene matches. The CDR3 DNA follows: TGTGCCAGCAGCTTGTGGGGACAGGGGCAGAGGGGCTACACCTTC. Amino acid sequence: CASSLWGQGQRGYTF.

J is TRBJ1-5 and V is TRBV6-5, with TRBD1 as a possible D gene (5 bases). Between the trimmed V and J ends, which lost 3 bases and 5 bases, there was a span of 8 bases. Germline-derived CDR1 and CDR2 are MNHEY and SVGAGI. The CDR3 covers 13 residues. The CDR3 spells CASSYSGHQPQHF. Here the CDR3 DNA reads TGTGCCAGCAGTTATTCAGGGCATCAGCCCCAGCATTTT.

The chain carries TRBV7-2 and TRBJ2-1; no firm D call. Trimming left V 0 bases short and J 10 bases short, with 10 bases between. This CDR3 is built from 13 residues. The V gene's germline CDR1 is SGHTA and CDR2 FQGNSA. The CDR3 bases are TGTGCCAGCAGCTTAGCAAAAGATTGGGAGCAGTTCTTC. It yields the protein CASSLAKDWEQFF.

The chain is built from TRBV28 and TRBJ1-2; weak D call: TRBD1 (5 bases). The CDR3 spans 16 residues. V was trimmed by 5 bases and J by 4 bases, leaving 20 bases between them. Germline V gene sequence: CDR1 MDHEN, CDR2 SYDVKM. This chain's CDR3 is CASSIRSGLGGYGYTF. CDR3 DNA sequence: TGTGCCAGCAGTATACGATCGGGACTTGGGGGCTATGGCTACACCTTC.

This chain uses TRBV7-6 with TRBJ2-1, with a weak D call TRBD2 (6 bases). The CDR3 contains 16 residues. CDR1 and CDR2 from the germline V gene are SGHVS and FNYEAQ. With 5 bases removed from V and 4 bases from J, the gap between germline ends came to 18 bases. The CDR3 protein is CASSTYINSGYNEQFF. The CDR3 DNA follows: TGTGCCAGCAGCACATATATAAACAGCGGGTACAATGAGCAGTTCTTC.

The chain couples TRBV5-6 to TRBJ2-1; the match to TRBD1 covers 11 bases. CDR1 is SGHDT and CDR2 is YYEEEE in the germline V gene. The CDR3 runs 18 residues. Trimming took 4 bases from V and 6 from J; bases not matched to a gene: 15. For the CDR3, the DNA is TGTGCCAGCAGCCTATTACTAACTCTCGGGACAGGGGGCAATGAGCAGTTCTTC. It codes for CASSLLLTLGTGGNEQFF.

The rearrangement links TRBV2 to TRBJ2-3; unclear D gene. This CDR3 spans 12 amino acids. Per germline, CDR1 SNHLY and CDR2 FYNNEI. The V end lost 4 bases, the J end lost 5 bases, and 7 bases lay between the germline ends. The CDR3 is CASSAGEDTQYF. The CDR3, as DNA: TGTGCCAGCAGTGCTGGGGAAGATACGCAGTATTTT.

V gene TRBV6-5 combines with J gene TRBJ2-7; 12 bases align to TRBD2. V gave up 2 bases and J gave up 0 bases; unmatched junction bases: 2. CDR3 length: 16 amino acids. CDR1 and CDR2 (germline): MNHEY, SVGAGI. The chain's CDR3 is CASSYGTSGYSYEQYF. CDR3 nucleotides: TGTGCCAGCAGTTACGGGACTAGCGGGTACTCCTACGAGCAGTACTTC.

CDR3 sequence (DNA): TGTGCCAGCGGAAACAGGGGAAAGGAAGAGACCCAGTACTTC. Amino acid sequence: CASGNRGKEETQYF. The chain recombines TRBV6-1 with TRBJ2-5, with 7 positions matching TRBD1. V was clipped by 8 bases and J by 3 bases; unmatched bases: 9. The CDR3 totals 14 residues. Germline V CDR1 and CDR2: MNHNS, SASEGT.

This clone was picked up one time. In DNA form, the CDR3 reads TGTGCCACCGCCGTTTGGAGACAGATGAACACTGAAGCTTTCTTT. Amino acids: CATAVWRQMNTEAFF. The chain has TRBV15 and TRBJ1-1; possibly TRBD1 for D (5 bases). CDR1 is LNHNV, CDR2 YYDKDF, per germline (reference sequence). CDR3 length: 15 amino acids. V lost 8 bases, J lost 0 bases, and 16 bases lay in between.

The V gene is TRBV11-2, the J gene TRBJ2-7; D call uncertain. The CDR3 spans 14 residues. The V gene's germline CDR1 is SGHAT and CDR2 FQNNGV. Trimming stripped 7 bases from V and 2 bases from J, with 15 bases between. CDR3 in DNA: TGTGCCAGCACCCGAGGACGTAACACCTACGAGCAGTACTTC. Translating gives CASTRGRNTYEQYF.